This paragraph reports one T cell receptor beta chain. Its target is unknown. The data stem from a study of molecular identifiers for immune sequencing clone quantification. At the level of the study: The replicates split RNA from roughly 18,000 or 92,000 naive CD8 cells five ways and sequenced four. Study conclusions and caveats: Clones above 20 RNA copies contained over 98% of effector molecules and under 1% of naive molecules. Jurkat TCR RNA from one cell was spiked into about a million naive cells, and it was reportedly detectable there.

TCRdb itself ran the PCR reads through MiXCR, one entry per CDR3 protein. Among about 35,000 distinct CDR3 sequences listed, about 18% were seen once. The germline V gene has CDR1 SGHAT and CDR2 FQNNGV. The CDR3 is 14 amino acids. V was shortened by 5 bases and J by 1 base, with 11 bases between the two germline ends. The clonotype comes from a human donor in good health. Some libraries in this study had Jurkat cell RNA spiked in. The rearrangement joins TRBV11-2 to TRBJ2-5; TRBD1 is a possible D gene (6 bases). Sample: naive CD8+ T cells from blood, with Jurkat cell RNA spiked in. As for subset: FACS-sorted CD8+CD4-CCR7+CD45RA+ naive T cells. CDR3: CASSVTGFQETQYF. The CDR3 nucleotides read TGTGCCAGCAGCGTAACAGGGTTCCAAGAGACCCAGTACTTC.